The 3 T cell receptor beta chains below all came from one sample that was sequenced in a study of post-analysis software for immune sequencing data. Points from the study as a whole: In patients, TRBV5-6, TRBV5-1 and TRBV20-1 belonged to four or five TRBV segments found more frequently than in controls.

Their antigens remain unidentified. TCR beta cDNA libraries included unique molecular identifiers. TCRdb passed the PCR reads through MiXCR, listing each CDR3 protein once. The sample has fewer than 850,000 distinct CDR3 sequences, less than 35% seen once; the top ten hold roughly 0.54%. Sequencing was carried out using blood. These receptors all stem from a girl aged 10 to 17 with multiple sclerosis.

In its sample, this clonotype was seen a few times. The CDR3 DNA reads TGTGCCAGCAGCCCAAAGTCGACTAATGAAAAACTGTTTTTT. Protein: CASSPKSTNEKLFF. The chain couples TRBV7-8 to TRBJ1-4; no definite D call. The CDR3 is 14 residues long. Germline assignment: CDR1 SGHVS and CDR2 FQNEAQ. With 5 bases removed from V and 2 bases from J, the gap between germline ends came to 9 bases.

The table lists this clonotype with many counts. The rearrangement joins TRBV7-9 to TRBJ2-1; possibly TRBD2 for D (5 bases). Germline CDR1 SEHNR, CDR2 FQNEAQ (reference sequence). The V end was cut by 0 bases, the J end by 9 bases, with 9 bases between. This CDR3 is 13 amino acids long. The CDR3 spells CASSLALAGEQFF. Here the CDR3 DNA reads TGTGCCAGCAGCTTAGCGTTGGCGGGTGAGCAGTTCTTC.

Turning to this clonotype: The germline gene is not matched at one end of the junction; a read error may be the cause. This chain uses TRBV29-1 with TRBJ2-6, with 7 bases fitting TRBD1. Germline assignment: CDR1 SQVTM and CDR2 ANQGSEA. The CDR3 totals 15 residues. The DNA of the CDR3 is TGCGGCGTTGTGGGACAGTCCTCAGGGGCCAACGTCCTGACTTTC. This gives the protein CGVVGQSSGANVLTF.